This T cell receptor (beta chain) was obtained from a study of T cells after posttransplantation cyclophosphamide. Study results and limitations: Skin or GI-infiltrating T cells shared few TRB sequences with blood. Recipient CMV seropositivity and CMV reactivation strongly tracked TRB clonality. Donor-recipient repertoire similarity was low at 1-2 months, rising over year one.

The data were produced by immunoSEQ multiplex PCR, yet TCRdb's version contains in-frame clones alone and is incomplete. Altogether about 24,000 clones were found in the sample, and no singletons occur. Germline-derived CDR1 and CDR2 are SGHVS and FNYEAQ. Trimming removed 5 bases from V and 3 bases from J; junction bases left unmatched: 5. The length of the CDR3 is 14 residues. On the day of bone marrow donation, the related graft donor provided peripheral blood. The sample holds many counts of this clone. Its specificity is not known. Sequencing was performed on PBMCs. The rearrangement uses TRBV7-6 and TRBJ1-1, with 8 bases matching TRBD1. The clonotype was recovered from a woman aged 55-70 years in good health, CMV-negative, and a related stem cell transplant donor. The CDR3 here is CASSPGQGDTEAFF. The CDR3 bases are TGTGCCAGCAGCCCTGGACAGGGAGACACTGAAGCTTTCTTT. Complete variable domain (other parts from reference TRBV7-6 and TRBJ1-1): GAGVSQSPRYKVTKRGQDVALRCDPISGHVSLYWYRQALGQGPEFLTYFNYEAQQDKSGLPNDRFSAERPEGSISTLTIQRTEQRDSAMYRCASSPGQGDTEAFFGQGTRLTVV.